The text below deals with one TCR beta chain. This sample was taken from a study of T-cell reconstitution after alpha-beta-depleted transplantation in children. TCRbeta library construction was performed incorporating unique molecular identifiers. MiXCR was run by TCRdb on the PCR reads, yielding one entry per CDR3 protein. The sample has some 600,000 distinct CDR3 sequences, around 13% seen once; the top ten hold over 2%. The CDR3 is made up of 15 amino acids. Trimming removed 3 bases from V and 3 bases from J; junction bases left unmatched: 5. The TCR comes from a male patient between 5 and 17 years old who had a stem cell transplant for acute myeloid leukemia, so the T cells may come from the graft donor. Sequenced material: PBMCs, mostly from graft donor cells, taken 360 days after TCRalphabeta/CD19-depleted stem cell transplant. The chain has TRBV12-3 or TRBV12-4 and TRBJ2-1, with 7 bases lining up with TRBD2. Here the CDR3 DNA reads TGTGCCAGCAGTTTCCCAGCGGGGCTCTACAATGAGCAGTTCTTC. Translation gives CASSFPAGLYNEQFF.